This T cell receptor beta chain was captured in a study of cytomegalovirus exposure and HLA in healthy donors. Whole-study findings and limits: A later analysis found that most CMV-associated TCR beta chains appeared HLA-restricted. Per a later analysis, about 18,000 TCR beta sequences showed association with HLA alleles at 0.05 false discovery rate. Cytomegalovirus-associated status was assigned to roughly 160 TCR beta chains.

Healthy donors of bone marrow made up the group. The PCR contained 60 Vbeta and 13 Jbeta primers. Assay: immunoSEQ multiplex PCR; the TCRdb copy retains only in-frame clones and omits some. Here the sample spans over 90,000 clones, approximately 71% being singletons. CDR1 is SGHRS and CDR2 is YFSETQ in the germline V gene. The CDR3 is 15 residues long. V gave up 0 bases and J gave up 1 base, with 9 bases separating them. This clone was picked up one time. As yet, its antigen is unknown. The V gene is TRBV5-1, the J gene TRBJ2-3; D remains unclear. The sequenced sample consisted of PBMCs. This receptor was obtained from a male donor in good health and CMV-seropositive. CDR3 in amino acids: CASSLVASGTDTQYF. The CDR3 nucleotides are TGCGCCAGCAGCTTGGTAGCCTCCGGCACAGATACGCAGTATTTT.